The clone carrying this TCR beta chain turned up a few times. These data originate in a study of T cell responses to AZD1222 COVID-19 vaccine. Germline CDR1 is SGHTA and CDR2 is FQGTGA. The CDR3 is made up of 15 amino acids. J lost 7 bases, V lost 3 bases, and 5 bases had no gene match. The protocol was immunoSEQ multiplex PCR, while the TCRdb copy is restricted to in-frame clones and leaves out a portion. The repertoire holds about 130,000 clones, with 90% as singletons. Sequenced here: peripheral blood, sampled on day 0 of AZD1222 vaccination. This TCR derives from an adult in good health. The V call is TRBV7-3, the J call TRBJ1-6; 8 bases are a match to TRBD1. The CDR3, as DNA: TGTGCCAGCAGCTTGGGACAGGTCACGAATTCACCCCTCCACTTT. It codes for CASSLGQVTNSPLHF.